The next 21 T cell receptor beta chains were all read from a single sample in a study of PD-1 blockade in classical Hodgkin lymphoma. Time point denoted: cycle 4 day 1 (C4D1), after 6 weeks of nivolumab. With no exception, relapse followed autologous stem cell transplantation in all patients, and brentuximab vedotin exposure varied. Profiled with immunoSEQ multiplex PCR; TCRdb holds only in-frame clones, not every one. The table shows tens of thousands of clones, with about nine tenths occurring only once. The specimen comprised peripheral blood mononuclear cells (PBMCs), sampled before the fourth cycle of nivolumab. All receptors come from a human donor with classical Hodgkin lymphoma.

This clone has only one observation. The V gene is TRBV4-1, the J gene TRBJ2-1; TRBD2 agrees at 7 bases. Germline V gene sequence: CDR1 MGHRA, CDR2 YSYEKL. This CDR3 is 17 amino acids long. Trimming took 0 bases from V and 5 from J; bases not matched to a gene: 10. As DNA, the CDR3 is TGCGCCAGCAGCCAAGATCAGCCGGGAGGCTTTGACAATGAGCAGTTCTTC. Protein product: CASSQDQPGGFDNEQFF.

This chain connects TRBV6-5 to TRBJ1-6; D may be TRBD1 (6 bases). In germline, CDR1 is MNHEY, CDR2 SVGAGI. The V end was cut by 0 bases, the J end by 9 bases, with 15 bases between. The CDR3 loop spans 16 amino acids. The CDR3 protein is CASSYSRRGRGSPLHF. In DNA form, the CDR3 reads TGTGCCAGCAGTTACTCTCGACGGGGGCGAGGTTCACCCCTCCACTTT.

The CDR3 DNA follows: TGTGCCAGCAGCTACGGGACTAGGCTAGCCAAAAACATTCAGTACTTC. Protein sequence: CASSYGTRLAKNIQYF. V gene TRBV5-4 combines with J gene TRBJ2-4; TRBD2 agrees at 8 bases. The CDR3 has 16 residues. The J segment lost 0 bases and the V segment lost 3 bases, leaving 5 bases of the junction unmatched. Germline CDR1 SGHNT, CDR2 YYREEE (reference sequence).

The V call is TRBV13, the J call TRBJ2-5, with D possibly being TRBD1 or TRBD2 (6 bases each). The CDR3 runs to 16 residues. V shed 4 bases and J shed 5 bases, with 20 bases lying between them. Germline V gene sequence: CDR1 PRHDT, CDR2 FYEKMQ (reference sequence). The DNA for the CDR3 is TGTGCCAGCAGCTCCGGGGGCAGGGGTGTGGATGAGACCCAGTACTTC. Its translation is CASSSGGRGVDETQYF. The variable domain in full, with the rest retrieved from reference TRBV13 and TRBJ2-5, is AAGVIQSPRHLIKEKRETATLKCYPIPRHDTVYWYQQGPGQDPQFLISFYEKMQSDKGSIPDRFSAQQFSDYHSELNMSSLELGDSALYFCASSSGGRGVDETQYFGPGTRLLVL.

This clone showed up just once. The chain couples TRBV6-1 to TRBJ2-4; the match to TRBD2 covers 7 bases. J lost 1 base, V lost 4 bases, and 7 bases had no gene match. The germline V gene has CDR1 MNHNS and CDR2 SASEGT. The CDR3 is 16 amino acids. DNA of the CDR3: TGTGCCAGCAGTGTTCCCCTGGGAGGGGCCAAAAACATTCAGTACTTC. Translation: CASSVPLGGAKNIQYF.

The chain employs TRBV6-5 and TRBJ1-2; possible D gene TRBD1, 6 bases. CDR3 length equals 14 residues. CDR1 is MNHEY, CDR2 SVGAGI, per germline. V was shortened by 0 bases and J by 5 bases, with 10 bases between the two germline ends. CDR3 sequence (DNA): TGTGCCAGCAGTTACTCTCTGGGACATTATGGCTACACCTTC. Translation gives CASSYSLGHYGYTF.

CDR3 nucleotides: TGTGCCCTGCTCCGGGACCGGCGTTCACCCCTCCACTTT. It translates to CALLRDRRSPLHF. The chain uses TRBV30 and TRBJ1-6; tentatively, D is TRBD1 (5 bases). Trimming took 8 bases from V and 9 from J, leaving 17 bases between them. There are 13 residues in the CDR3. Germline-derived CDR1 and CDR2 are GTSNPN and SVGIG (reference sequence).

CDR3 DNA: TGTGCCAGCAGTTCAGGGGTAGGCCCCACAGATACGCAGTATTTT. Amino acids: CASSSGVGPTDTQYF. V usage is TRBV6-1 and J usage is TRBJ2-3, with a weak D call TRBD1 (6 bases). The CDR3 runs 15 residues. Trimming removed 5 bases from V and 2 bases from J, with 14 bases in between. CDR1 is MNHNS and CDR2 is SASEGT in the germline V gene.

J is TRBJ1-4 and V is TRBV9; D remains ambiguous. Germline loops: CDR1 SGDLS, CDR2 YYNGEE. CDR3 length: 14 amino acids. V lost 0 bases to trimming and J lost 5 bases, with 8 bases between them. CDR3 residues: CASSVGGSNEKLFF. The CDR3 DNA sequence: TGTGCCAGCAGCGTAGGAGGCAGCAATGAAAAACTGTTTTTT.

This clone has more than one count but fewer than ten. This chain connects TRBV6-5 to TRBJ1-1; 7 positions agree with TRBD1. Germline CDR1 and CDR2: MNHEY and SVGAGI. V shed 6 bases and J 6 bases; nucleotides not matched to a gene: 7. The CDR3 extends over 13 amino acids. The CDR3 nucleotides are TGTGCCAGCAGCCCAGGGGGAGGGGCTGAAGCTTTCTTT. Translating gives CASSPGGGAEAFF.

V is TRBV11-2 and J is TRBJ2-1; weak D call: TRBD1 (6 bases). The CDR3 has 15 amino acids. Germline CDR1 reads SGHAT; CDR2 reads FQNNGV. V lost 0 bases and J lost 4, with 10 bases in between. As DNA, the CDR3 is TGTGCCAGCAGCTTAGACAGGGGAAAGTACAATGAGCAGTTCTTC. This translates into CASSLDRGKYNEQFF.

In DNA form, the CDR3 reads TGTGCCAGCAGCTTAGGGGTAGGGAACTATGGCTACACCTTC. This translates into CASSLGVGNYGYTF. The rearrangement links TRBV7-8 to TRBJ1-2; no definite D call. This CDR3 region has 14 residues. Per germline, CDR1 SGHVS and CDR2 FQNEAQ. V was cut by 1 base and J by 2 bases, with 8 bases left in between.

The chain carries TRBV10-3 and TRBJ1-2; D possibly corresponds to TRBD1 (5 bases). Between the trimmed V and J ends, which lost 7 bases and 5 bases, there was a span of 17 bases. Germline-derived CDR1 and CDR2 are ENHRY and SYGVKD. The CDR3 is 14 residues long. CDR3 sequence: CAITEGQTGYGYTF. For the CDR3, the DNA is TGTGCCATCACCGAAGGACAAACGGGGTATGGCTACACCTTC.

The rearrangement links TRBV6-5 to TRBJ2-2, with D perhaps being TRBD1 or TRBD2 (5 bases each). The CDR3 has 15 residues. The germline gives CDR1 MNHEY, CDR2 SVGAGI. V shed 7 bases and J shed 6 bases, with 18 bases lying between them. Here the CDR3 DNA reads TGTGCCAGCAACGAACAGACTCGAGGGGCCGGGGAGCTGTTTTTT. This codes for CASNEQTRGAGELFF.

This clone has only one observation. The chain carries TRBV30 and TRBJ2-2, with no clear D. V was pared by 3 bases and J by 0 bases, with 8 bases between. Germline loops: CDR1 GTSNPN, CDR2 SVGIG (reference sequence). CDR3 length: 14 residues. This chain's CDR3 is CAWRGFTNTGELFF. The CDR3 DNA reads as TGTGCCTGGAGAGGGTTCACGAACACCGGGGAGCTGTTTTTT.

The chain uses TRBV19 and TRBJ1-3, with D hard to call. Trimming removed 5 bases at V and 2 bases at J, with 16 bases between. Germline V gene data show CDR1 as LNHDA and CDR2 as SQIVND (reference sequence). The CDR3 extends over 16 amino acids. CDR3 loop: CASSPTPESAGNTIYF. DNA for the CDR3: TGTGCCAGTAGTCCCACGCCAGAGTCAGCTGGAAACACCATATATTTT.

The chain joins TRBV7-6 to TRBJ2-3; 7 bases align to TRBD1. This CDR3 is built from 15 residues. The germline CDR1 and CDR2 sequences are SGHVS and FNYEAQ. V was clipped by 2 bases and J by 1 base; unmatched bases: 3. CDR3 region: CASSLTGARTDTQYF. The DNA for the CDR3 is TGTGCCAGCAGCTTAACAGGGGCCCGCACAGATACGCAGTATTTT.

V and J are TRBV7-3 and TRBJ2-7, with 11 bases matching TRBD1. The J segment lost 6 bases and the V segment lost 5 bases, leaving 12 bases of the junction unmatched. Looked up from germline, CDR1 is SGHTA and CDR2 is FQGTGA. This CDR3 region has 16 residues. CDR3 residues: CASSPSGTGGLGEQYF. The DNA of the CDR3 is TGTGCCAGCAGCCCTAGCGGGACAGGGGGGCTAGGCGAGCAGTACTTC.

This clone came up a few times. The J gene is TRBJ1-5, the V gene TRBV18, with D possibly being TRBD1 (6 bases). The germline V gene has CDR1 KGHSH and CDR2 LQKENI. This CDR3 comprises 17 residues. Trimming took 3 bases from V and 3 from J, leaving 18 bases between them. The CDR3 protein is CASSPTTGHLNNQPQHF. DNA of the CDR3: TGTGCCAGCTCACCTACCACGGGACATTTGAACAATCAGCCCCAGCATTTT.

The chain carries TRBV6-1 and TRBJ1-6; TRBD1 aligns across 9 bases. Looked up from germline, CDR1 is MNHNS and CDR2 is SASEGT. The CDR3 consists of 16 residues. V shed 4 bases and J 6 bases; nucleotides not matched to a gene: 7. CDR3 in amino acids: CASSVASGQGNSPLHF. The DNA for the CDR3 is TGTGCCAGCAGTGTAGCGTCGGGACAGGGTAATTCACCCCTCCACTTT.

The chain employs TRBV9 and TRBJ1-4; 9 bases agree with TRBD1. Germline V CDR1 and CDR2: SGDLS, YYNGEE. The CDR3 contains 15 residues. V trimming: 2 bases; J trimming: 3 bases; junction bases outside the gene matches: 2. DNA of the CDR3: TGTGCCAGCAGCGTGGGGACAGGGCCTAATGAAAAACTGTTTTTT. Translated: CASSVGTGPNEKLFF.